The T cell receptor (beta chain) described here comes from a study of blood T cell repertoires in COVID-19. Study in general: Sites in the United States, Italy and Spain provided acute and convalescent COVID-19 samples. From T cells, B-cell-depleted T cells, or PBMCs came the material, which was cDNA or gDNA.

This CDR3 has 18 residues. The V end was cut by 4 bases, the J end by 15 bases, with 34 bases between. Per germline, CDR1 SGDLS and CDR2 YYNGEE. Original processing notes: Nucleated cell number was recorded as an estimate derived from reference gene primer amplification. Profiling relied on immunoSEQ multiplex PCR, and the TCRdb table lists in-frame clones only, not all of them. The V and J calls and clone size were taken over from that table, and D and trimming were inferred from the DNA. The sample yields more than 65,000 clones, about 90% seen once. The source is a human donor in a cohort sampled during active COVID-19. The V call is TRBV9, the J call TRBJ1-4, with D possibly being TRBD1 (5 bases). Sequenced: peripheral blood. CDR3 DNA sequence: TGTGCCAGCAGCCCCCAGGCGGGACTTCTCTCGTCAAGTCCTAAAATGTTTTTT. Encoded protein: CASSPQAGLLSSSPKMFF.